A single T cell receptor beta chain is shown here with its context. What it recognizes is unknown. The sample belongs to a study of blood T cells in healthy people across ages. Study-wide points: Aged donors had fewer naive CD4+ cells and lower diversity than long-lived donors.

Drawing of peripheral blood yielded roughly 10 milliliters from each donor. V gave up 3 bases and J gave up 2 bases; unmatched junction bases: 7. The CDR3 sequence is 16 residues long. Per the germline V gene, CDR1 is DFQATT and CDR2 is SNEGSKA (reference sequence). Together with a sample-barcoded 5' primer, a J-beta primer mix was included in a second PCR lasting roughly 7 to 11 cycles. TCRdb passed the 5' RACE reads through MiXCR, listing each CDR3 protein once. Here the sample spans around 1,600,000 distinct CDR3 sequences, less than 45% being singletons. The rearrangement joins TRBV20-1 to TRBJ2-5, with 12 bases matching TRBD2. This clonotype was sampled from a woman aged 18-35 years in good health. Sequencing used blood. The CDR3 here is CSARSLAGGWQETQYF. For the CDR3, the DNA is TGCAGTGCTAGGTCACTAGCGGGGGGCTGGCAAGAGACCCAGTACTTC.